The source of this TCR beta chain is a study of CD8+ T cells in alopecia areata. Treatment: oral pan-JAK inhibitor, 5-10 mg twice daily. Researchers gathered lesional scalp punch biopsies and peripheral blood from patients with alopecia areata. V dropped 2 bases and J dropped 1 base, with 8 bases sitting between them. Germline-derived CDR1 and CDR2 are GTSNPN and SVGIG (reference sequence). CDR3 length: 13 amino acids. cDNA reverse transcribed from extracted RNA served as the sequencing template. TCRdb keeps only in-frame clones here, not all; method: immunoSEQ multiplex PCR. The sample lists just over 150,000 clones; about three fifths were seen once.

The receptor was derived from a human donor with alopecia areata. The chain carries TRBV30 and TRBJ1-2; no reliable D call. This specimen consisted of CD4+ T cells sorted from blood, obtained at week 4, from a patient treated with tofacitinib. The CDR3 reads CAWSNGDNYGYTF. CDR3 sequence (DNA): TGTGCCTGGAGTAACGGCGATAACTATGGCTACACCTTC.